A selection of T cell receptor beta chains follows, all from one sample in a study of immune heterogeneity within non-small cell lung tumors. TCRdb reanalysed the multiplex PCR reads using MiXCR and keeps one entry per CDR3 protein. Of more than 10,000 distinct CDR3 sequences in the sample, 22% were seen once. Source material: lung tumor tissue. The receptors shown here come from a man in his 60s with non-small cell lung cancer. Each CDR3 is given with its conserved first and last residue. A D gene is named only where the DNA matches it firmly. Rows may omit the clone size; those that give it use once, few, many or a size class.

TRBJ1-2,14,TRBV5-1,many,.,CASSKDPSDYGYTF,TGCGCCAGCAGCAAGGACCCCAGCGACTATGGCTACACCTTC
TRBJ2-3,19,TRBV20-1,many,.,CSARIGRAHGGDNTDTQYF,TGCAGTGCTAGAATAGGGCGGGCCCACGGCGGAGATAACACAGATACGCAGTATTTT
TRBJ1-6,20,TRBV6-1,many,.,CASSSWLTFVEVYYNSPLHF,TGTGCCAGCAGTTCATGGCTCACCTTCGTTGAAGTCTATTATAATTCACCCCTCCACTTT
TRBJ2-7,13,TRBV5-1,many,TRBD1,CASSQDRGYEQYF,TGCGCCAGCAGCCAGGACAGGGGATACGAGCAGTACTTC
TRBJ2-1,15,TRBV20-1,few,TRBD2,CSAGEGGSLYNEQFF,TGCAGTGCTGGTGAGGGCGGGAGCTTATACAATGAGCAGTTCTTC
TRBJ2-2,16,TRBV19,medium-sized,TRBD1,CASSIRQGANPGELFF,TGTGCCAGTAGTATTCGACAGGGGGCGAACCCCGGGGAGCTGTTTTTT
TRBJ2-1,11,TRBV28,.,.,CASSRGAWQFF,TGTGCCAGCAGCCGGGGAGCCTGGCAGTTCTTC
TRBJ2-7,14,TRBV11-2,few,TRBD2,CASSPGTIGYEQYF,TGTGCCAGCAGCCCCGGGACTATTGGTTACGAGCAGTACTTC
TRBJ1-1,11,TRBV20-1,medium-sized,.,CSASKGTEAFF,TGCAGTGCTAGTAAGGGCACTGAAGCTTTCTTT
TRBJ2-1,16,TRBV27,.,.,CASSFFVGPVRNAQFF,TGTGCCAGCAGCTTTTTTGTTGGGCCGGTCCGCAACGCGCAGTTCTTC
TRBJ2-3,15,TRBV5-1,.,TRBD1,CASSFQRQGFDTQYF,TGCGCCAGCAGCTTCCAAAGACAGGGTTTTGATACGCAGTATTTT
TRBJ1-5,15,TRBV5-8,medium-sized,.,CASSQDGRGAQPQHF,TGTGCCAGCAGCCAAGACGGGAGAGGGGCTCAGCCCCAGCATTTT
TRBJ2-3,14,TRBV29-1,.,TRBD1,CSVEGDRVADTQYF,TGCAGCGTTGAAGGGGACAGGGTGGCAGATACGCAGTATTTT
TRBJ1-5,14,TRBV20-1,few,.,CSARGDLSNQPQHF,TGCAGTGCTAGAGGGGATTTAAGCAATCAGCCCCAGCATTTT
TRBJ2-5,14,TRBV9,once,.,CASSVGAGGETQYF,TGTGCCAGCAGCGTAGGAGCAGGAGGGGAGACCCAGTACTTC
TRBJ1-1,14,TRBV4-2,few,TRBD1,CASSQTTGNPEAFF,TGTGCCAGCAGCCAAACGACAGGGAACCCTGAAGCTTTCTTT
TRBJ2-6,14,TRBV3-1,few,.,CASSPTSGANVLTF,TGTGCCAGCAGTCCAACCTCTGGGGCCAACGTCCTGACTTTC
TRBJ1-4,13,TRBV7-8,medium-sized,.,CASSEGRNEKLFF,TGTGCCAGCAGCGAGGGACGAAATGAAAAACTGTTTTTT
TRBJ2-3,16,TRBV5-1,many,.,CASSPRVADLSDTQYF,TGCGCCAGCAGCCCCAGGGTAGCGGATTTATCGGATACGCAGTATTTT
TRBJ2-1,13,TRBV2,medium-sized,.,CASSVAGYNEQFF,TGTGCCAGCAGTGTGGCAGGGTACAATGAGCAGTTCTTC
TRBJ2-1,15,TRBV27,few,TRBD1,CASRDRGEPYNEQFF,TGTGCCAGCAGAGACAGGGGAGAGCCCTACAATGAGCAGTTCTTC
TRBJ2-1,18,TRBV12-3/TRBV12-4,few,.,CASSFRILGGLCLDEQFF,TGTGCCAGCAGTTTCCGGATTTTGGGTGGGCTATGTCTCGATGAGCAGTTCTTC
TRBJ2-7,16,TRBV5-1,.,TRBD2,CASILGGTSGTHEQYF,TGCGCCAGCATCTTGGGTGGGACTAGCGGGACCCACGAGCAGTACTTC
TRBJ2-2,12,TRBV12-3/TRBV12-4,medium-sized,.,CASSLDSGELFF,TGTGCCAGCAGTTTAGATTCAGGGGAGCTGTTTTTT
TRBJ2-1,15,TRBV4-2,.,TRBD2,CASSQEAGGPNEQFF,TGTGCCAGCAGTCAAGAAGCGGGAGGGCCCAATGAGCAGTTCTTC
TRBJ2-7,13,TRBV5-4,.,.,CASSEIDSYEQYF,TGTGCCAGCAGCGAAATAGACTCCTACGAGCAGTACTTC
TRBJ1-1,13,TRBV7-3,few,TRBD1,CASSADRETEAFF,TGTGCCAGCAGCGCGGACAGGGAAACTGAAGCTTTCTTT
TRBJ2-7,14,TRBV28,medium-sized,TRBD2,CASSERESSYEQYF,TGTGCCAGCAGTGAGCGGGAGAGCTCCTACGAGCAGTACTTC
TRBJ1-2,12,TRBV7-2,medium-sized,.,CASSHRFFGYTF,TGTGCCAGCAGCCACCGGTTTTTTGGCTACACCTTC
TRBJ2-7,12,TRBV24-1,medium-sized,TRBD1,CAAGTGSYEQYF,TGTGCCGCCGGGACAGGCTCCTACGAGCAGTACTTC
TRBJ1-1,13,TRBV6-6,.,.,CASSYGGDTEAFF,TGTGCCAGCAGTTACGGGGGCGACACTGAAGCTTTCTTT
TRBJ2-5,15,TRBV2,few,TRBD1,CASSEGGTGKETQYF,TGTGCCAGCAGTGAAGGCGGGACAGGGAAAGAGACCCAGTACTTC
TRBJ2-6,13,TRBV7-9,.,.,CASSQPRANVLTF,TGTGCCAGCAGCCAGCCGCGGGCCAACGTCCTGACTTTC
TRBJ2-7,15,TRBV24-1,medium-sized,TRBD1,CATSPGTGISYEQYF,TGTGCCACCTCTCCAGGGACAGGTATCTCCTACGAGCAGTACTTC
TRBJ1-3,12,TRBV19,.,.,CATTYPGNTIYF,TGTGCCACCACATACCCGGGAAACACCATATATTTT
TRBJ2-1,17,TRBV11-3,medium-sized,TRBD1,CASSLHRGGSSYNEQFF,TGTGCCAGCAGCCTGCACAGGGGCGGAAGCTCCTACAATGAGCAGTTCTTC
TRBJ2-7,16,TRBV15,medium-sized,TRBD1,CATSRSGQGGFYEQYF,TGTGCCACCAGCAGATCCGGACAGGGGGGATTCTACGAGCAGTACTTC
TRBJ2-7,18,TRBV9,.,.,CASSVDPFTGLNSYEQYF,TGTGCCAGCAGCGTAGACCCTTTCACAGGGCTAAACTCCTACGAGCAGTACTTC
TRBJ1-1,14,TRBV28,.,.,CASSNQGLDTEAFF,TGTGCCAGCAGCAATCAGGGGTTGGACACTGAAGCTTTCTTT
TRBJ1-2,14,TRBV20-1,few,.,CSAPGLVGAYGYTF,TGCAGTGCTCCCGGACTAGTAGGAGCGTATGGCTACACCTTC
TRBJ2-2,14,TRBV7-6,medium-sized,TRBD2,CASSSRAGWGELFF,TGTGCCAGCAGCTCCCGAGCGGGATGGGGGGAGCTGTTTTTT